The clone carrying this TCR beta chain appeared a few times. This sample is drawn from a study of T-cell memory formation after mild COVID-19. V lost 6 bases to trimming and J lost 2 bases; unmatched junction nucleotides: 15. In germline, CDR1 is MNHNS, CDR2 SASEGT. CDR3 length equals 17 residues. TCRdb processed the 5' RACE reads anew with MiXCR; each CDR3 protein has one entry. The table shows under 200,000 distinct CDR3 sequences, with roughly 31% occurring only once. Sequenced material: PBMCs or a T cell subset sorted from them (not recorded which). This chain links TRBV6-1 with TRBJ1-2; 7 bases fit TRBD1. This TCR derives from an adult woman who had mild COVID-19 (a few samples of this study predate the infection). Cell type and time point are not known. The CDR3 region has the DNA TGTGCCAGCAGCCGATCCATATCCTCGACAGGGAACTATGGCTACACCTTC. Its translation: CASSRSISSTGNYGYTF.